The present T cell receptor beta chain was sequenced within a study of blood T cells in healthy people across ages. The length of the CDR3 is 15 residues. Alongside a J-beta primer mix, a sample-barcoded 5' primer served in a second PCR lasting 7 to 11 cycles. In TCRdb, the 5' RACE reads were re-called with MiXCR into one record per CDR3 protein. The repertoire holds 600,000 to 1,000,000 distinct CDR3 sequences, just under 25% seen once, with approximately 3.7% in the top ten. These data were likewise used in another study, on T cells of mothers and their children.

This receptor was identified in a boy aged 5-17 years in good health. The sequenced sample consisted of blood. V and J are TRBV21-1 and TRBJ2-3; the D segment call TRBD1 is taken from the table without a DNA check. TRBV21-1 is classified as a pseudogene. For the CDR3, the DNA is TGTGCCAGCAGCAAAGCTTTCGGGAGAGGGGGTGTGAAGTATTTT. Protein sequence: CASSKAFGRGGVKYF.